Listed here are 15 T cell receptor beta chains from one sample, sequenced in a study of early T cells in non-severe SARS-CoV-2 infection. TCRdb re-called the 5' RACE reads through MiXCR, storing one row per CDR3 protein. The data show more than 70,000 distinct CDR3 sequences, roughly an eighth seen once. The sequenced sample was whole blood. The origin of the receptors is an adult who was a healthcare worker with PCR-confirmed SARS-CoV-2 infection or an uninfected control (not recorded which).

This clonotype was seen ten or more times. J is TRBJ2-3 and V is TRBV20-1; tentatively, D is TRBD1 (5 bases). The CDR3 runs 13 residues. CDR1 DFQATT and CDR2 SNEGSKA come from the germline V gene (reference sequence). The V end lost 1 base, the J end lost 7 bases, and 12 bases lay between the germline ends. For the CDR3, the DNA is TGCAGTGCTAGAGGTCAGGGTTTTCATACGCAGTATTTT. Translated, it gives CSARGQGFHTQYF.

In DNA form, the CDR3 reads TGTGCCAGCAGTCTTGAAGGTTCCATCGTCGTCGACGAGCAGTACTTC. Protein sequence: CASSLEGSIVVDEQYF. The J gene is TRBJ2-7, the V gene TRBV2; D call uncertain. This CDR3 is built from 16 residues. CDR1 is SNHLY and CDR2 is FYNNEI in the germline V gene. V was shortened by 5 bases and J by 5 bases, with 22 bases between the two germline ends.

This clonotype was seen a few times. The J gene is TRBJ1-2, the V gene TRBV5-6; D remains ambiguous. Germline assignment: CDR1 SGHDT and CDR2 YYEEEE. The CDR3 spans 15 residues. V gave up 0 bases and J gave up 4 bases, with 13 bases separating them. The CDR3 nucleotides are TGTGCCAGCAGCTTGGTATCCGACGCCCGCTATGGCTACACCTTC. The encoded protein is CASSLVSDARYGYTF.

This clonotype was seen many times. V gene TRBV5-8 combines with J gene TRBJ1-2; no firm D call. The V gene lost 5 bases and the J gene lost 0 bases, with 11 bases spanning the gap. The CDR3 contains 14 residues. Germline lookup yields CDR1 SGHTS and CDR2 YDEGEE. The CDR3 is CASRPAAANYGYTF. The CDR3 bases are TGTGCCAGCAGGCCAGCTGCAGCTAACTATGGCTACACCTTC.

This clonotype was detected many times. CDR3 sequence (DNA): TGCGCCAGCAGCGGGGCTAACTATGGCTACACCTTC. It yields the protein CASSGANYGYTF. This chain connects TRBV5-1 to TRBJ1-2; D is unclear. The CDR3 has 12 amino acids. V lost 4 bases to trimming and J lost 0 bases, with 4 bases between them. CDR1 SGHRS and CDR2 YFSETQ come from the germline V gene.

The CDR3 DNA sequence: TGCAGCGCCAGGGGTAATGAGCAGTTCTTC. It is translated as CSARGNEQFF. This chain joins TRBV29-1 and TRBJ2-1, with D tentatively TRBD1 (6 bases). CDR1 SQVTM and CDR2 ANQGSEA come from the germline V gene. This CDR3 is 10 amino acids long. The V end was cut by 7 bases, the J end by 7 bases, with 8 bases between.

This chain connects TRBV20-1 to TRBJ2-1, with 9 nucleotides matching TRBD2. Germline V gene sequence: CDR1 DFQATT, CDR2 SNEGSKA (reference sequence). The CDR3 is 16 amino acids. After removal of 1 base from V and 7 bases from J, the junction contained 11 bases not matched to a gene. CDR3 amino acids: CSARVWLAGTSNEQFF. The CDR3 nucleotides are TGCAGTGCTAGAGTGTGGCTAGCGGGGACTTCAAATGAGCAGTTCTTC.

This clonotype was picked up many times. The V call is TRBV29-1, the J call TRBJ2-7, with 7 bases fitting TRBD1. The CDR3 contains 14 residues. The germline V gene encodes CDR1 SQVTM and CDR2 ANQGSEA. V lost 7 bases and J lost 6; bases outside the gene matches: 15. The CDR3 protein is CSAQPSRDRFEQYF. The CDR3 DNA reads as TGCAGCGCCCAACCCTCCCGGGACAGATTCGAGCAGTACTTC.

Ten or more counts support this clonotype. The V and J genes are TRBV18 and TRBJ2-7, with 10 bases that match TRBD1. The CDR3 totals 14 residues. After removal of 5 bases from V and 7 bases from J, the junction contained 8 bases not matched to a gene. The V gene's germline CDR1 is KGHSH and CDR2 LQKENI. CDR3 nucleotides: TGTGCCAGCTCATCCCTGGACAGGGGGAGTGAGCAGTACTTC. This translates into CASSSLDRGSEQYF.

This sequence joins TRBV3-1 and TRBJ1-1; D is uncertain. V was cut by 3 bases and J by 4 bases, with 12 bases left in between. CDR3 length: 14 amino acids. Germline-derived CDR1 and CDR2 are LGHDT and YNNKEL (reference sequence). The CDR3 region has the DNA TGTGCCAGCAGCCACCTTCGACGGTTCACTGAAGCTTTCTTT. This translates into CASSHLRRFTEAFF.

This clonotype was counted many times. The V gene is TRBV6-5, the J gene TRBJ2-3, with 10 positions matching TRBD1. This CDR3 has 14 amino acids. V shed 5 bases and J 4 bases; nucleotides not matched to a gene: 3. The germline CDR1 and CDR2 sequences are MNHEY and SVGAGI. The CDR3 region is CASSTGQGADTQYF. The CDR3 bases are TGTGCCAGCAGTACAGGACAGGGGGCAGATACGCAGTATTTT.

The CDR3 nucleotides are TGTGCCAGCAGCGTAGTTGGTAGCGGGGGACCTAGCACAGATACGCAGTATTTT. This codes for CASSVVGSGGPSTDTQYF. The rearrangement uses TRBV9 and TRBJ2-3; 9 bases line up with TRBD2. V was pared by 0 bases and J by 0 bases, with 8 bases of the junction left unmatched. CDR1 and CDR2 from the germline V gene are SGDLS and YYNGEE. This CDR3 is built from 18 residues.

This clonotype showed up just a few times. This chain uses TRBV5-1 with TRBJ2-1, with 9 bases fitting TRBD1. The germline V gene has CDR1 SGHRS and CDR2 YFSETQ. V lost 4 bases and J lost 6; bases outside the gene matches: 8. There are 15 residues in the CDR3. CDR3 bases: TGCGCCAGCAGCCCACGGGGACAGGGTGGCAATGAGCAGTTCTTC. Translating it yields CASSPRGQGGNEQFF.

CDR3 region: CASSPTGNIQYF. CDR3 nucleotides: TGTGCCAGCAGCCCTACGGGAAACATTCAGTACTTC. The chain links TRBV3-1 to TRBJ2-4; D is uncertain. V lost 4 bases to trimming and J lost 6 bases, with 7 bases between them. Germline V gene data show CDR1 as LGHDT and CDR2 as YNNKEL (reference sequence). The CDR3 is 12 residues long.

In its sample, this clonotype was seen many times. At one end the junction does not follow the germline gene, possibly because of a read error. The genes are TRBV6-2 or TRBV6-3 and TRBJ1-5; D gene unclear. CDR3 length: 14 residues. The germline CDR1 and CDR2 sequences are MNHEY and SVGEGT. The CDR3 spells CASSWTGSIQPQHF. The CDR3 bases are TGTGCCAGCAGTTGGACGGGTAGCATTCAGCCCCAGCATTTT.